The rows below give T cell receptor beta chains drawn from one sample of a study of control samples from healthy donors and cancer patients. Produced via immunoSEQ multiplex PCR; TCRdb's table is partial and in-frame only. The profile shows approximately 100,000 clones, more than 75% of them singletons. What was sequenced was blood. These TCRs come from a woman between 35 and 50 years old in good health. Both conserved end residues are part of each CDR3. A D gene is named only where the DNA matches it firmly. Clone size is shown for a subset of rows, as once, few, many or a class of expanded clone.

D gene,J gene,CDR3 length,clone size,V gene,CDR3 protein,CDR3 DNA
-,TRBJ1-1,11,-,TRBV12-3/TRBV12-4,CASSPRTEAFF,TGTGCCAGCAGCCCTCGGACTGAAGCTTTCTTT
TRBD1,TRBJ2-2,14,-,TRBV30,CAGPRQGNTGELFF,TGTGCCGGCCCTCGACAGGGAAACACCGGGGAGCTGTTTTTT
-,TRBJ1-3,16,-,TRBV4-1,CASSQGGFLARGTIYF,TGCGCCAGCAGCCAAGGGGGCTTCCTAGCTCGTGGCACCATATATTTT
TRBD2,TRBJ2-5,14,-,TRBV14,CASSPRRGRETQYF,TGTGCCAGCAGCCCCCGGCGGGGGAGAGAGACCCAGTACTTC
TRBD2,TRBJ2-2,13,-,TRBV6-6,CASSLAGDGELFF,TGTGCCAGCAGCTTGGCGGGGGACGGGGAGCTGTTTTTT
-,TRBJ2-4,12,few,TRBV7-2,CASSLGFNIQYF,TGTGCCAGCAGCTTGGGTTTCAACATTCAGTACTTC
-,TRBJ2-1,15,-,TRBV27,CASSLVGVPYNEQFF,TGTGCCAGCAGTTTGGTGGGGGTACCCTACAATGAGCAGTTCTTC
-,TRBJ1-3,14,-,TRBV13,CASRGTGWENTIYF,TGTGCCAGCAGGGGAACAGGGTGGGAAAACACCATATATTTT
TRBD1,TRBJ2-3,16,-,TRBV11-3,CASSSGQGGLTDTQYF,TGTGCCAGCAGCTCAGGACAGGGGGGGCTCACAGATACGCAGTATTTT
-,TRBJ1-3,16,-,TRBV11-3,CASSLSPGGSGNTIYF,TGTGCCAGCAGCTTGTCTCCCGGGGGCTCTGGAAACACCATATATTTT
-,TRBJ1-2,13,-,TRBV6-5,CASIPGRDDGYTF,TGTGCCAGCATCCCGGGCAGGGACGATGGCTACACCTTC
-,TRBJ2-7,12,-,TRBV5-1,CASSLVGYEQYF,TGCGCCAGCAGCTTGGTAGGCTACGAGCAGTACTTC
-,TRBJ1-2,12,-,TRBV18,CASSRSNYGYTF,TGTGCCAGCTCACGGTCTAACTATGGCTACACCTTC
-,TRBJ2-2,14,-,TRBV6-5,CASRRDSDTGELFF,TGTGCCAGCAGGCGGGACTCCGACACCGGGGAGCTGTTTTTT
TRBD2,TRBJ2-1,15,few,TRBV6-2/TRBV6-3,CASSYGTSGIGEQFF,TGTGCCAGCAGTTACGGGACTAGCGGGATCGGTGAGCAGTTCTTC
-,TRBJ2-4,13,-,TRBV5-1,CASSRGEKNIQYF,TGCGCCAGCAGCCGTGGGGAGAAAAACATTCAGTACTTC
-,TRBJ2-2,15,-,TRBV7-7,CASSPGHQNTGELFF,TGTGCCAGCAGCCCGGGACACCAGAACACCGGGGAGCTGTTTTTT
-,TRBJ1-6,14,-,TRBV5-6,CASSSGRLRSPLHF,TGTGCCAGCAGCTCCGGCAGGCTGCGTTCACCCCTCCACTTT
TRBD1,TRBJ1-2,15,-,TRBV19,CASSMDRELLYGYTF,TGTGCCAGTAGTATGGACAGGGAGCTCCTCTATGGCTACACCTTC
-,TRBJ2-2,12,-,TRBV7-3,CASSLMDGELFF,TGTGCCAGCAGCTTAATGGACGGGGAGCTGTTTTTT
-,TRBJ2-3,16,-,TRBV18,CASSPQAMRGADTQYF,TGTGCCAGCTCACCACAAGCAATGAGGGGTGCAGATACGCAGTATTTT
TRBD2,TRBJ2-7,16,-,TRBV6-1,CASSQDNSGGSEEQYF,TGTGCCAGCAGTCAAGACAATAGCGGGGGGTCGGAGGAGCAGTACTTC
TRBD1,TRBJ2-7,14,-,TRBV11-1,CASSPRGQGNEQYF,TGTGCCAGCAGCCCACGGGGACAGGGGAACGAGCAGTACTTC
-,TRBJ1-5,13,-,TRBV7-3,CASSLNRDQPQHF,TGTGCCAGCAGCCTAAATAGGGACCAGCCCCAGCATTTT
-,TRBJ1-2,13,-,TRBV5-1,CASSLTGLGGYTF,TGCGCCAGCAGCTTGACAGGGCTGGGAGGCTACACCTTC
TRBD2,TRBJ2-5,15,-,TRBV9,CASSPDGTSAETQYF,TGTGCCAGCAGCCCCGATGGTACTAGCGCAGAGACCCAGTACTTC
-,TRBJ2-5,12,-,TRBV24-1,CATSGREETQYF,TGTGCCACCAGTGGCAGGGAAGAGACCCAGTACTTC
-,TRBJ1-6,15,once,TRBV5-5,CASSLGGQGRLTLHF,TGTGCCAGCAGCTTGGGGGGGCAGGGACGGCTCACCCTCCACTTT
-,TRBJ2-7,15,-,TRBV15,CATSREGLSFSEQYF,TGTGCCACCAGCAGAGAGGGACTCTCCTTCTCCGAGCAGTACTTC
-,TRBJ2-7,15,once,TRBV23-1,CASSYNKEKVYEQYF,TGCGCCAGCAGCTACAATAAGGAAAAGGTCTACGAGCAGTACTTC
TRBD1,TRBJ2-7,14,-,TRBV18,CASSPGQGYYEQYF,TGTGCCAGCTCACCGGGACAGGGGTACTACGAGCAGTACTTC
-,TRBJ1-5,14,once,TRBV27,CASSLFGGYQPQHF,TGTGCCAGCAGTTTATTTGGGGGTTATCAGCCCCAGCATTTT
-,TRBJ1-2,14,-,TRBV5-5,CASSLEPWDYGYTF,TGTGCCAGCAGCTTGGAGCCGTGGGACTATGGCTACACCTTC
TRBD1,TRBJ2-2,15,-,TRBV3-1/TRBV3-2,CASSRRGGDTGELFF,TGTGCCAGCAGCCGTCGAGGGGGCGACACCGGGGAGCTGTTTTTT
TRBD1,TRBJ1-1,13,-,TRBV20-1,CSASRQGDTEAFF,TGCAGTGCCAGTAGACAGGGGGACACTGAAGCTTTCTTT
TRBD1,TRBJ1-1,14,once,TRBV18,CASSPGQGVSEAFF,TGTGCCAGCTCACCAGGGCAGGGGGTCTCTGAAGCTTTCTTT